The clone carrying this TCR beta chain came up many times. Its antigen is currently unknown. Genomic DNA constituted the template upon which TCR beta VDJ and CDR3 profiling was performed. TCRdb re-called the reads through MiXCR, storing one row per CDR3 protein. Of under 200,000 distinct CDR3 sequences listed, around half are singletons. Trimming removed 6 bases from V and 9 bases from J; junction bases left unmatched: 14. Germline lookup yields CDR1 DFQATT and CDR2 SNEGSKA (reference sequence). CDR3 length equals 15 residues. Those patients picked for sequencing had displayed CD8+CD57+ cell expansion on flow cytometry. The patients, all of them, had severe acquired aplastic anemia. These data come from a study of CD8+CD57+ T cells in acquired aplastic anemia. Overall study: Sorted cells (CD4+ and CD8+) yielded DNA amounts that averaged approximately 2.9 ug. Study outcomes and limitations: Overlapping CD8+ CDR3 repertoires of patients and controls contained about 27 shared sequences.

The sample comprised sorted CD4+, CD8+, or CD8+CD57+ T cells (not recorded which) from PBMCs. The chain combines TRBV20-1 with TRBJ2-1; 10 positions match TRBD1. This sequence was found in a human donor with aplastic anemia. CDR3 coding DNA: TGCAGTGCGCACGGGACAGGGGTTCCAGGTGGTGAGCAGTTCTTC. Its translation: CSAHGTGVPGGEQFF.